This TCR beta chain stems from a study of blood T cell repertoires in COVID-19. This clone was counted once. The CDR3 loop spans 17 amino acids. The V and J ends lost 0 bases and 3 bases, in that order; junction bases with no gene match: 5. CDR1 MDHEN and CDR2 SYDVKM come from the germline V gene. TCRdb's copy holds only in-frame clones and misses some; the assay was immunoSEQ multiplex PCR. The sample contains tens of thousands of clones, about four fifths of which appear only once. Sample: peripheral blood. The clonotype originates from a man aged 60-69 years with acute or convalescent COVID-19. V and J are TRBV28 and TRBJ2-1; 10 bases match TRBD1. The chain's CDR3 is CASSLWRTGGGYNEQFF. The CDR3 DNA sequence: TGTGCCAGCAGTTTATGGCGGACAGGGGGGGGCTACAATGAGCAGTTCTTC.